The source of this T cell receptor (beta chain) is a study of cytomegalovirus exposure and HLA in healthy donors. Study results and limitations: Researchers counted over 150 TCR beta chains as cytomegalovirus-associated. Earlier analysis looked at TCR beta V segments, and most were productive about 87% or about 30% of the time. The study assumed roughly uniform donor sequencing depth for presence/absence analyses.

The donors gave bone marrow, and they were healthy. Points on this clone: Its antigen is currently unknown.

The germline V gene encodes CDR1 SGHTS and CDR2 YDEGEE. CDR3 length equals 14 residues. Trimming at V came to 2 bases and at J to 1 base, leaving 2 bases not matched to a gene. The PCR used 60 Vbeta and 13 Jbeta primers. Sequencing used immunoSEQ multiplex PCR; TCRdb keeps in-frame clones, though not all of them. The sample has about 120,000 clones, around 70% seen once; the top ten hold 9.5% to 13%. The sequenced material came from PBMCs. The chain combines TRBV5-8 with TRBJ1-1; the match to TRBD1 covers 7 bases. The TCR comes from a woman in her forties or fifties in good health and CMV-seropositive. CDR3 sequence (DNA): TGTGCCAGCAGCTTACAGGGGCCGAACACTGAAGCTTTCTTT. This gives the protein CASSLQGPNTEAFF.